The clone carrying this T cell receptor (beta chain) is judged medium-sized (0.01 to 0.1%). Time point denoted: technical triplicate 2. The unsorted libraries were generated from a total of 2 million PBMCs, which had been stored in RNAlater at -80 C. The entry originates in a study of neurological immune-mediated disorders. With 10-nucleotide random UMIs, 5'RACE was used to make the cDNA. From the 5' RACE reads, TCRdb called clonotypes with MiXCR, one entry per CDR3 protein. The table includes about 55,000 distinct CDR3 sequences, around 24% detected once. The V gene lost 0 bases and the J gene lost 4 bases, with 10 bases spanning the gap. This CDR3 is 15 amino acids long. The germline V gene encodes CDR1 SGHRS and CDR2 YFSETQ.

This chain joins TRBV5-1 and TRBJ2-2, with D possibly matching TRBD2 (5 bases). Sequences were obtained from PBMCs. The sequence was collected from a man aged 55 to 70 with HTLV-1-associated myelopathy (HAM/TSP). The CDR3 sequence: CASSLEGVPTGELFF. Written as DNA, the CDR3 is TGCGCCAGCAGCTTGGAGGGAGTTCCCACCGGGGAGCTGTTTTTT.